The 9 T cell receptor beta chains given below trace back to one sample, sequenced in a study of T cells in Graves' hyperthyroidism and ophthalmopathy. TCR beta CDR3 regions were amplified from RNA transcripts. HTBI primers were the set used in a first-round RT-PCR of the TCR CDR3. From the multiplex PCR reads, TCRdb called clonotypes with MiXCR, one entry per CDR3 protein. The sample lists approximately 400,000 distinct CDR3 sequences; approximately 12% were seen once. The sample comprised blood. The receptor set was obtained from a man aged 25-45 years with Graves' hyperthyroidism that later progressed to Graves' ophthalmopathy.

This clonotype was picked up many times. V gene TRBV7-9 combines with J gene TRBJ1-3; 8 bases line up with TRBD1. CDR1 and CDR2 from the germline V gene are SEHNR and FQNEAQ (reference sequence). This CDR3 is 17 amino acids long. J gave up 2 bases and V 2 bases, and 8 bases lay outside the gene matches. The CDR3 DNA follows: TGTGCCAGCAGCTTACCGAGACAGGGGAAAGCTGGAAACACCATATATTTT. As protein: CASSLPRQGKAGNTIYF.

This clonotype appeared many times. The J gene is TRBJ2-2, the V gene TRBV19; TRBD1 aligns across 11 bases. The V gene's germline CDR1 is LNHDA and CDR2 SQIVND (reference sequence). This CDR3 has 16 residues. V was pared by 7 bases and J by 4 bases, with 8 bases of the junction left unmatched. This CDR3 is CASTWTGGMITGELFF. The DNA of the CDR3 is TGTGCCAGTACTTGGACAGGGGGCATGATCACCGGGGAGCTGTTTTTT.

This clonotype occurred a few times. A read error may explain this, as a much larger clone is one base away. V gene TRBV6-1 combines with J gene TRBJ1-1; 8 bases agree with TRBD1. CDR3 length: 14 amino acids. Germline values: CDR1 MNHNS, CDR2 SASEGT. Here the CDR3 DNA reads TGTGCCAGCAGTGTCACAGGGGGGAACACTGGAGCTTTCTTT. This codes for CASSVTGGNTGAFF.

This clonotype was observed at least ten times. V gene TRBV5-1 combines with J gene TRBJ1-2; tentatively, D is TRBD1 (5 bases). Germline V gene sequence: CDR1 SGHRS, CDR2 YFSETQ. V was pared by 4 bases and J by 4 bases, with 14 bases between. The CDR3 spans 14 residues. This CDR3 reads CASSPGGGSYGYTF. The CDR3, as DNA: TGCGCCAGCAGCCCTGGTGGGGGGAGCTATGGCTACACCTTC.

This clonotype was counted at least ten times. CDR3 nucleotide sequence: TGTGCCAGCAATTATGGGAGCACTGAAGCTTTCTTT. This codes for CASNYGSTEAFF. This sequence joins TRBV5-6 and TRBJ1-1; D is uncertain. V lost 6 bases, J lost 4 bases, and 10 bases lay in between. CDR3 length: 12 residues. The germline CDR1 and CDR2 sequences are SGHDT and YYEEEE.

Ten or more counts support this clonotype. The genes are TRBV7-9 and TRBJ1-4; D possibly corresponds to TRBD1 (6 bases). The germline gives CDR1 SEHNR, CDR2 FQNEAQ (reference sequence). The CDR3 consists of 16 residues. The V gene lost 0 bases and the J gene lost 5 bases, with 13 bases spanning the gap. CDR3 in DNA: TGTGCCAGCAGCTTAGCTGGGGGGGGCGTAAATGAAAAACTGTTTTTT. This translates into CASSLAGGGVNEKLFF. Full variable domain (outside the CDR3, taken from reference TRBV7-9 and TRBJ1-4): DTGVSQNPRHKITKRGQNVTFRCDPISEHNRLYWYRQTLGQGPEFLTYFQNEAQLEKSRLLSDRFSAERPKGSFSTLEIQRTEQGDSAMYLCASSLAGGGVNEKLFFGSGTQLSVL.

Here the CDR3 reads CASSSHGTENEKLFF. The DNA for the CDR3 is TGTGCCAGCAGCTCCCACGGGACAGAGAATGAAAAACTGTTTTTT. The genes are TRBV7-6 and TRBJ1-4, with 7 nucleotides matching TRBD1. Germline assignment: CDR1 SGHVS and CDR2 FNYEAQ. V lost 4 bases to trimming and J lost 5 bases; unmatched junction nucleotides: 7. CDR3 length: 15 amino acids.

This clonotype was seen at least ten times. This chain connects TRBV4-1 to TRBJ1-1; no firm D call. Germline CDR1 MGHRA, CDR2 YSYEKL. Trimming took 3 bases from V and 0 from J, leaving 8 bases between them. The CDR3 runs to 14 residues. The CDR3 reads CASSQLLVNTEAFF. CDR3 bases: TGCGCCAGCAGCCAGCTGTTAGTGAACACTGAAGCTTTCTTT.

The gene calls are TRBV19 and TRBJ2-7; D gene unclear. The V end was cut by 4 bases, the J end by 3 bases, with 10 bases between. The length of the CDR3 is 13 residues. CDR1 is LNHDA and CDR2 is SQIVND in the germline V gene (reference sequence). CDR3 sequence (DNA): TGTGCCAGTAGTACCTACCTAAACTACGAGCAGTACTTC. Encoded protein: CASSTYLNYEQYF. Full variable domain (rest looked up from reference TRBV19 and TRBJ2-7): DGGITQSPKYLFRKEGQNVTLSCEQNLNHDAMYWYRQDPGQGLRLIYYSQIVNDFQKGDIAEGYSVSREKKESFPLTVTSAQKNPTAFYLCASSTYLNYEQYFGPGTRLTVT.